This T cell receptor (beta chain) was found in a study of blood T cell repertoires in COVID-19. Overall study: The study drew acute and convalescent COVID-19 samples from the United States, Italy and Spain. Sources were T cells, B-cell-depleted T cells, or PBMCs; the material itself was cDNA or gDNA.

Per the study methods: Reference gene primer amplification yielded estimated nucleated cell counts. Some clones are missing from TCRdb's copy, which holds only in-frame ones; the method was immunoSEQ multiplex PCR. From that table come the V and J calls and clone size; the DNA was used to work out D and trimming. The table lists 90,000 to 150,000 clones, roughly 85% of them singletons. The V gene end was trimmed by 11 bases and the J gene end by 1 base; junction bases not matched to a gene: 3. Per the germline V gene, CDR1 is ENHRY and CDR2 is SYGVKD. The CDR3 contains 12 residues. The sequence was obtained from a man aged 80 or over with acute or convalescent COVID-19. The chain links TRBV10-3 to TRBJ1-1; TRBD1 matches 8 bases. The specimen sequenced was peripheral blood. This CDR3 reads CAVGQGNTEAFF. CDR3 nucleotide sequence: TGTGCCGTCGGACAGGGGAACACTGAAGCTTTCTTT.